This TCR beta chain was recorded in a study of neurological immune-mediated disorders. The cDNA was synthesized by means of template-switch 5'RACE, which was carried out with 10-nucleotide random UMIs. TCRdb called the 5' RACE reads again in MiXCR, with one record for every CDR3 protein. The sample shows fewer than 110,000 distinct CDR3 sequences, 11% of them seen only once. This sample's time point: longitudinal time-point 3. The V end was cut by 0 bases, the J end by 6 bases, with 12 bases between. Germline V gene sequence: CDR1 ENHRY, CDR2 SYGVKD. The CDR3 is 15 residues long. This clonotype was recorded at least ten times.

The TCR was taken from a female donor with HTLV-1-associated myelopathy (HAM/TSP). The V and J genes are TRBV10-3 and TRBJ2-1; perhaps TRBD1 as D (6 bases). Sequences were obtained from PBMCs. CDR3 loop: CAISESNSGANEQFF. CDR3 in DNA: TGTGCCATCAGTGAGTCGAATTCAGGGGCCAATGAGCAGTTCTTC.